This T cell receptor beta chain was profiled in a study of lymphopenia after photon versus proton radiotherapy (dated by TCRdb to about 2019). Looking at the study overall: Photon and proton radiation therapy were compared by the study for their immunological effects in patients with gastrointestinal tumors who developed high-grade lymphopenia. The goal of the study was to describe how the two radiation modalities differ in their effects on the immune system. The cohort included some 20 patients with gastrointestinal tumors who developed lymphopenia after receiving either photon or proton therapy. What the study reported, not specific to this receptor: The authors looked at the survival association only in patients who died, and they framed better survival with proton therapy as a possibility rather than a demonstrated result. Among patients across the cohort who died, overall survival time showed an inverse correlation with a larger post-nadir drop in TCR diversity. After the lymphocyte count nadir, photon-treated repertoires showed oligoclonal expansion, especially of CD8+ Temra cells, which drove the drop in diversity. Relative stability during treatment was observed in proton-treated patients, whereas loss of naive T cells and TCR diversity and gain of effector/memory populations were observed in photon-treated patients.

The CDR3 runs 11 amino acids, cysteine and phenylalanine included. Only the CDR3 portion is preserved as DNA: 33 bases, with reading frame beginning at the first base. Via the germline V gene (reference sequence), CDR1 is DFQATT and CDR2 SNEGSKA. Trimming costs V 1 base and J 0 bases, and their ends lie 1 base apart. Turning to this clone: The antigen this receptor binds is unknown. Base qualities are not at hand, and no much larger clone is one base apart.

Receptor amplification or capture employed the immunoSEQ multiplex PCR assay. Alongside multiparametric flow cytometry, deep sequencing of rearranged TCR beta loci was used to profile the T cell repertoires. The clones in this table, taken by TCRdb from immuneACCESS, are in-frame only. Not every clone is retained; where verified, under half of the shortfall comes from an unresolved V gene, and the cause of the rest is unknown. Counted in this sample were 35,000 to 45,000 clones; under 85% of them appeared once. In total, the top ten clones hold under 25% of the sample. This chain is built from TRBV20-1 and TRBJ2-7; the D gene identity is not certain. Material: peripheral blood, obtained from a patient treated with proton-based radiotherapy. The receptor comes from a woman in her sixties or seventies with pancreatic cancer. The CDR3 here reads CSARVSYEQYF. In nucleotides, the sequence is TGCAGTGCTAGAGTCTCCTACGAGCAGTACTTC.